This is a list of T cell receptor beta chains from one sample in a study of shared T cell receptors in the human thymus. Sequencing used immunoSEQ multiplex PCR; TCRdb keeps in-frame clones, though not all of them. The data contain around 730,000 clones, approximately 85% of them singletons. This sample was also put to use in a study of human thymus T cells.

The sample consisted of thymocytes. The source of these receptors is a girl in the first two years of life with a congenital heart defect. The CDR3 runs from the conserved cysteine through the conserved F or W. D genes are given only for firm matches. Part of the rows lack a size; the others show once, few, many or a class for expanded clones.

CDR3nt: TGTGCCAGCTCACCACAGCCCGGGAACACTGAAGCTTTCTTT
CDR3aa: CASSPQPGNTEAFF
j_gene: TRBJ1-1
abundance: NA
d_gene: NA
v_gene: TRBV18

CDR3nt: TGTGCCAGCAGGGCGGGAATCCAAGAGACCCAGTACTTC
CDR3aa: CASRAGIQETQYF
j_gene: TRBJ2-5
abundance: NA
d_gene: NA
v_gene: TRBV7-6

CDR3nt: TGTGCCATCAGAATGGGACAGGGGAAGGACTATGGCTACACCTTC
CDR3aa: CAIRMGQGKDYGYTF
j_gene: TRBJ1-2
abundance: few
d_gene: TRBD1
v_gene: TRBV10-3

CDR3nt: TGTGCCAGTAGTCCAACAGCTAACTATGGCTACACCTTC
CDR3aa: CASSPTANYGYTF
j_gene: TRBJ1-2
abundance: NA
d_gene: NA
v_gene: TRBV19

CDR3nt: TGTGCCAGCAGTCCGAACCTACAGGGTTACGGCAATCAGCCCCAGCATTTT
CDR3aa: CASSPNLQGYGNQPQHF
j_gene: TRBJ1-5
abundance: once
d_gene: NA
v_gene: TRBV27

CDR3nt: TGTGCCAGCAGTCCATCCTACAGGGCCCGGTATGGCTACACCTTC
CDR3aa: CASSPSYRARYGYTF
j_gene: TRBJ1-2
abundance: NA
d_gene: NA
v_gene: TRBV5-5

CDR3nt: TGTGCCAGCACAGTAGGGGTTAGGACCGGGGAGCTGTTTTTT
CDR3aa: CASTVGVRTGELFF
j_gene: TRBJ2-2
abundance: NA
d_gene: NA
v_gene: TRBV2

CDR3nt: TGCGCCAGCAGCTGGAGGGCTAGCGAGCAAGAGACCCAGTACTTC
CDR3aa: CASSWRASEQETQYF
j_gene: TRBJ2-5
abundance: NA
d_gene: NA
v_gene: TRBV5-1

CDR3nt: TGTGCCAGCAGCTCAGGAACCTTTCAGGGGGCAGGTTATGGCTACACCTTC
CDR3aa: CASSSGTFQGAGYGYTF
j_gene: TRBJ1-2
abundance: NA
d_gene: TRBD1
v_gene: TRBV7-8

CDR3nt: TGTGCCAGCAGCCCAACCGGGAGGGTCGGATATGGCTACACCTTC
CDR3aa: CASSPTGRVGYGYTF
j_gene: TRBJ1-2
abundance: NA
d_gene: NA
v_gene: TRBV9

CDR3nt: TGTGCCAGCAGTTCTTCATACAGAGCTAATCAGCCCCAGCATTTT
CDR3aa: CASSSSYRANQPQHF
j_gene: TRBJ1-5
abundance: NA
d_gene: NA
v_gene: TRBV28

CDR3nt: TGTGCCAGCAGCCAATTACCCGGACAGGGAAAGACCCAGTACTTC
CDR3aa: CASSQLPGQGKTQYF
j_gene: TRBJ2-5
abundance: NA
d_gene: TRBD1
v_gene: TRBV4-2

CDR3nt: TGTGCCAGCAGTGAAGCTTGGGGGGACGTCACTGAAGCTTTCTTT
CDR3aa: CASSEAWGDVTEAFF
j_gene: TRBJ1-1
abundance: NA
d_gene: NA
v_gene: TRBV6-1

CDR3nt: TGTGCCACCCGGGCGGGCCCTCGGCCCCAGCATTTT
CDR3aa: CATRAGPRPQHF
j_gene: TRBJ1-5
abundance: NA
d_gene: NA
v_gene: TRBV10-3

CDR3nt: TGTGCCAGCAGCCTCGGGACTCTCCAAGCTTTCTTT
CDR3aa: CASSLGTLQAFF
j_gene: TRBJ1-1
abundance: NA
d_gene: NA
v_gene: TRBV14

CDR3nt: TGTGCCAGCAGCGTAGGGCAGGGGGCGACTAACTATGGCTACACCTTC
CDR3aa: CASSVGQGATNYGYTF
j_gene: TRBJ1-2
abundance: NA
d_gene: TRBD1
v_gene: TRBV9

CDR3nt: TGTGCCAGCAGCTCCATAGTTAGGGGACAGTACACAGATACGCAGTATTTT
CDR3aa: CASSSIVRGQYTDTQYF
j_gene: TRBJ2-3
abundance: NA
d_gene: TRBD1
v_gene: TRBV5-6

CDR3nt: TGTGCCAGCAGCTTAAACCGATCTCGTGCGGGACCCCGGTGGAATGAGCAGTTCTTC
CDR3aa: CASSLNRSRAGPRWNEQFF
j_gene: TRBJ2-1
abundance: NA
d_gene: NA
v_gene: TRBV7-6

CDR3nt: TGCGCCAGCAGCCACGGACAGGGGAGTACCTATGGCTACACCTTC
CDR3aa: CASSHGQGSTYGYTF
j_gene: TRBJ1-2
abundance: NA
d_gene: TRBD1
v_gene: TRBV4-1

CDR3nt: TGTGCCAGCGCGTTTCGAGGATTAAGGGGAAACACCATATATTTT
CDR3aa: CASAFRGLRGNTIYF
j_gene: TRBJ1-3
abundance: NA
d_gene: NA
v_gene: TRBV28